Presented here are 30 T cell receptor beta chains from one specimen sequenced in a study of blood T cells in healthy people across ages. Sample-barcoded 5' priming and a J-beta primer mix drove a second PCR of roughly 6 to 12 cycles. A single record per CDR3 protein comes from TCRdb applying MiXCR to the 5' RACE reads. The sample has over 1,500,000 distinct CDR3 sequences; around 50% are singletons. The sample comprised blood. The receptors were gathered from a woman aged 35 to 49 in good health.

This clonotype was detected once. The rearrangement uses TRBV20-1 and TRBJ2-7, with D maybe TRBD2 (5 bases). The V gene lost 0 bases and the J gene lost 0 bases, with 9 bases spanning the gap. The CDR3 has 14 residues. Germline assignment: CDR1 DFQATT and CDR2 SNEGSKA (reference sequence). Written as DNA, the CDR3 is TGCAGTGCTAGAGACAGGAGGAGCTCCTACGAGCAGTACTTC. It is translated as CSARDRRSSYEQYF.

This clonotype was recorded a few times. V gene TRBV9 combines with J gene TRBJ2-7; TRBD1 matches at 8 bases. V lost 3 bases, J lost 0 bases, and 5 bases stayed unmatched. Germline CDR1 is SGDLS and CDR2 is YYNGEE. The length of the CDR3 is 15 residues. The CDR3 coding sequence is TGTGCCAGCAGCGCTGGACAGGGATACTCCTACGAGCAGTACTTC. It specifies CASSAGQGYSYEQYF.

In the case of this clonotype: One end of the junction varies from germline; a read error may be responsible. J is TRBJ2-3 and V is TRBV5-1, with 8 bases that match TRBD1. There are 12 residues in the CDR3. The germline V gene encodes CDR1 SGHRS and CDR2 YFSETQ. Written as DNA, the CDR3 is TGCGCCAGCATCTTGGCGCCAGGGGGCAAGTATTTT. Translated: CASILAPGGKYF.

The rearrangement joins TRBV4-2 to TRBJ2-5, with a possible D match to TRBD2 (7 bases). The CDR3 sequence is 17 residues long. The germline V and J ends were trimmed by 2 bases and 5 bases, with 21 bases remaining between them. Germline lookup yields CDR1 LGHNA and CDR2 YNFKEQ. In nucleotides, the CDR3 is TGTGCCAGCAGCCAAAGTGGGGGGGCGCATGGCGGGGAGACCCAGTACTTC. This gives the protein CASSQSGGAHGGETQYF.

This rearrangement joins TRBV10-3 to TRBJ2-1; 8 bases match TRBD1. V was clipped by 9 bases and J by 6 bases; unmatched bases: 7. CDR3 length: 13 amino acids. Germline CDR1 reads ENHRY; CDR2 reads SYGVKD. This CDR3 reads CAIHRGWSNEQFF. CDR3 coding DNA: TGTGCCATTCACAGGGGGTGGAGCAATGAGCAGTTCTTC.

Only a few counts were recorded for this clonotype. The V gene is TRBV10-2, the J gene TRBJ2-5, with D hard to call. Trimming stripped 8 bases from V and 3 bases from J, with 13 bases between. Germline assignment: CDR1 WSHSY and CDR2 SAAADI. This CDR3 has 13 amino acids. The CDR3 DNA follows: TGCGCCAGCGGTATAGTGGGTGAAGAGACCCAGTACTTC. Protein: CASGIVGEETQYF.

This clonotype was observed a handful of times. The chain uses TRBV3-1 and TRBJ2-5; D remains ambiguous. V lost 0 bases to trimming and J lost 5 bases, with 7 bases between them. This CDR3 spans 13 amino acids. CDR1 and CDR2 (germline): LGHDT, YNNKEL (reference sequence). The CDR3, as DNA: TGTGCCAGCAGCCAAGATCTGAAGGAGACCCAGTACTTC. This translates into CASSQDLKETQYF.

V gene TRBV4-3 combines with J gene TRBJ2-1; D possibly corresponds to TRBD2 (5 bases). The CDR3 covers 12 residues. V lost 3 bases and J lost 10, with 10 bases in between. Germline loops: CDR1 LGHNA, CDR2 YSLEER. CDR3 bases: TGCGCCAGCAGCCATATCAGAGGGGAGCAGTTCTTC. Amino acids: CASSHIRGEQFF.

The genes are TRBV5-1 and TRBJ1-1; D is ambiguous. V was shortened by 0 bases and J by 4 bases, with 13 bases between the two germline ends. CDR1 and CDR2 (germline): SGHRS, YFSETQ. The CDR3 has 15 amino acids. The CDR3 sequence is CASSLVGFSSTEAFF. CDR3 nucleotide sequence: TGCGCCAGCAGCTTGGTTGGGTTCTCGAGCACTGAAGCTTTCTTT.

This clonotype was found once. The chain carries TRBV29-1 and TRBJ1-4; D remains ambiguous. The germline V gene encodes CDR1 SQVTM and CDR2 ANQGSEA. CDR3 length: 13 residues. Trimming pared 1 base from V and 0 bases from J, leaving 3 bases between. This chain's CDR3 is CSVEVTTNEKLFF. DNA for the CDR3: TGCAGCGTTGAAGTTACAACTAATGAAAAACTGTTTTTT. Together with reference TRBV29-1 and TRBJ1-4, the CDR3 gives the full variable domain: SAVISQKPSRDICQRGTSLTIQCQVDSQVTMMFWYRQQPGQSLTLIATANQGSEATYESGFVIDKFPISRPNLTFSTLTVSNMSPEDSSIYLCSVEVTTNEKLFFGSGTQLSVL.

The V call is TRBV25-1, the J call TRBJ1-2, with 7 positions matching TRBD1. Germline V gene sequence: CDR1 MGHDK, CDR2 SYGVNS. V was clipped by 6 bases and J by 8 bases; unmatched bases: 12. This CDR3 spans 14 amino acids. The CDR3 loop reads CASRNSGQSGGYTF. CDR3 DNA sequence: TGTGCCAGCAGGAACTCGGGACAGTCAGGAGGCTACACCTTC.

The genes are TRBV7-9 and TRBJ1-2, with TRBD1 as a possible D gene (6 bases). CDR3 length equals 14 residues. From germline, CDR1 is SEHNR and CDR2 FQNEAQ (reference sequence). Trimming left V 5 bases short and J 3 bases short, with 13 bases between. DNA for the CDR3: TGTGCCAGCAGCGTGACGACAGGACACTATGGCTACACCTTC. This sequence encodes CASSVTTGHYGYTF.

V is TRBV20-1 and J is TRBJ1-6; D remains ambiguous. This CDR3 comprises 12 residues. Trimming left V 0 bases short and J 10 bases short, with 7 bases between. Germline loops: CDR1 DFQATT, CDR2 SNEGSKA (reference sequence). Written as DNA, the CDR3 is TGCAGTGCTAGAGATAAGATCTCACCCCTCCACTTT. It is translated as CSARDKISPLHF.

V and J are TRBV5-1 and TRBJ2-4; TRBD1 aligns across 7 bases. Per the germline V gene, CDR1 is SGHRS and CDR2 is YFSETQ. V shed 4 bases and J 9 bases; nucleotides not matched to a gene: 13. The CDR3 is 15 residues long. CDR3: CASSPGDRDKAIQYF. The CDR3 region has the DNA TGCGCCAGCAGCCCGGGTGACAGGGACAAAGCCATTCAGTACTTC.

Many counts were recorded for this clonotype. The chain is built from TRBV12-3 or TRBV12-4 and TRBJ2-5; no clear D gene. The V gene lost 6 bases and the J gene lost 5 bases, with 7 bases spanning the gap. The CDR3 consists of 11 residues. The CDR3 DNA sequence: TGTGCCAGCAGGCTGGGGGAGACCCAGTACTTC. This gives the protein CASRLGETQYF.

This chain connects TRBV4-3 to TRBJ2-7, with 7 bases lining up with TRBD1. The germline gives CDR1 LGHNA, CDR2 YSLEER. The CDR3 contains 15 residues. V was clipped by 0 bases and J by 3 bases; unmatched bases: 5. Written as DNA, the CDR3 is TGCGCCAGCAGCCAAGAGACAGGGTTGAACTACGAGCAGTACTTC. Translation gives CASSQETGLNYEQYF.

The chain combines TRBV2 with TRBJ1-1; TRBD1 matches at 7 bases. Germline CDR1 is SNHLY and CDR2 is FYNNEI. V dropped 6 bases and J dropped 0; count of bases not matched to a gene: 1. This CDR3 has 13 amino acids. The CDR3 DNA reads as TGTGCCAGCAGGGGACAGTTGAACACTGAAGCTTTCTTT. It is translated as CASRGQLNTEAFF. The variable domain in full, completed from reference TRBV2 and TRBJ1-1, reads EPEVTQTPSHQVTQMGQEVILRCVPISNHLYFYWYRQILGQKVEFLVSFYNNEISEKSEIFDDQFSVERPDGSNFTLKIRSTKLEDSAMYFCASRGQLNTEAFFGQGTRLTVV.

This sequence joins TRBV7-2 and TRBJ2-2, with 8 bases identical to TRBD2. Germline CDR1 reads SGHTA; CDR2 reads FQGNSA. Losses at the gene ends were 2 bases for V and 6 bases for J; bases not matched to a gene: 2. The CDR3 is 14 amino acids. This chain's CDR3 is CASSLRGGPGELFF. The CDR3 DNA is TGTGCCAGCAGCTTACGGGGGGGCCCCGGGGAGCTGTTTTTT.

This rearrangement joins TRBV28 to TRBJ2-1, with 8 nucleotides matching TRBD1. V lost 6 bases to trimming and J lost 8 bases; unmatched junction nucleotides: 12. The germline CDR1 and CDR2 sequences are MDHEN and SYDVKM. The length of the CDR3 is 15 residues. The CDR3 DNA sequence: TGTGCCAGCAGCCCCTCTTACAGGGGGTTCGATGAGCAGTTCTTC. Residues: CASSPSYRGFDEQFF.

V usage is TRBV20-1 and J usage is TRBJ2-1; 7 bases are shared with TRBD2. The V gene end was trimmed by 0 bases and the J gene end by 4 bases; junction bases not matched to a gene: 12. Per the germline V gene, CDR1 is DFQATT and CDR2 is SNEGSKA (reference sequence). The CDR3 is 17 residues long. In DNA form, the CDR3 reads TGCAGTGCTAGAGATAACAGCGGGGTCGCGGGGTACAATGAGCAGTTCTTC. Its protein product is CSARDNSGVAGYNEQFF.

This chain uses TRBV7-2 with TRBJ1-2; D might be TRBD1 (5 bases). V lost 5 bases to trimming and J lost 6 bases, with 16 bases between them. This CDR3 has 14 amino acids. Germline assignment: CDR1 SGHTA and CDR2 FQGNSA. Here the CDR3 reads CASSISRDENGYTF. The CDR3 DNA sequence: TGTGCCAGCAGCATAAGCAGGGACGAAAATGGCTACACCTTC.

The rearrangement links TRBV7-6 to TRBJ2-1, with D perhaps given as TRBD1 or TRBD2 (5 bases each). V lost 3 bases and J lost 4, with 13 bases in between. In germline, CDR1 is SGHVS, CDR2 FNYEAQ. This CDR3 comprises 15 residues. CDR3: CASSFWDEAYNEQFF. The CDR3 coding sequence is TGTGCCAGCAGCTTCTGGGACGAGGCTTACAATGAGCAGTTCTTC.

This clonotype showed up just a few times. The CDR3, as DNA: TGCGCCAGCAGCTTGTTAGCGGGACTAGCGGCGAAGAGCTCCTACAATGAGCAGTTCTTC. Translated, it gives CASSLLAGLAAKSSYNEQFF. The J gene is TRBJ2-1, the V gene TRBV5-1, with 11 bases fitting TRBD2. Germline V gene lookup returns CDR1 SGHRS and CDR2 YFSETQ. Trimming cost V 1 base and J 0 bases; bases outside gene matches: 12. The length of the CDR3 is 20 residues.

In its sample, this clonotype was seen a few times. The rearrangement uses TRBV6-2 or TRBV6-3 and TRBJ2-7; D is perhaps TRBD1 or TRBD2 (5 bases each). Trimming removed 2 bases from V and 2 bases from J, with 13 bases in between. Germline V gene sequence: CDR1 MNHEY, CDR2 SVGEGT. This CDR3 has 15 residues. The CDR3 DNA reads TGTGCCAGCAGTTACCGGGACGGCGTAACCTACGAGCAGTACTTC. It encodes CASSYRDGVTYEQYF.

This sequence joins TRBV20-1 and TRBJ1-1, with 7 nucleotides matching TRBD1. Losses at the gene ends were 4 bases for V and 4 bases for J; bases not matched to a gene: 9. This CDR3 is built from 14 residues. Germline V CDR1 and CDR2: DFQATT, SNEGSKA (reference sequence). The CDR3 is CSAIYRGSGTEAFF. In nucleotides, the CDR3 is TGCAGTGCTATATACAGGGGATCGGGCACTGAAGCTTTCTTT.

V is TRBV12-3 or TRBV12-4 and J is TRBJ1-5; 8 bases align to TRBD1. The length of the CDR3 is 15 residues. Trimming at V came to 5 bases and at J to 5 bases, leaving 8 bases not matched to a gene. CDR3: CASSTGQGGHQPQHF. CDR3 DNA sequence: TGTGCCAGCAGTACCGGACAGGGAGGACATCAGCCCCAGCATTTT.

This clonotype was observed once. The CDR3 bases are TGTGCCAGCAGCGACCCAACAGGGGACACAGATACGCAGTATTTT. Amino acid sequence: CASSDPTGDTDTQYF. This chain connects TRBV9 to TRBJ2-3, with TRBD1 identical over 7 bases. The CDR3 totals 15 residues. From germline, CDR1 is SGDLS and CDR2 YYNGEE. V was pared by 3 bases and J by 2 bases, with 6 bases of the junction left unmatched.

The V and J genes are TRBV6-1 and TRBJ2-7, with a weak D call TRBD2 (6 bases). This CDR3 comprises 17 residues. Trimming removed 6 bases from V and 0 bases from J, with 21 bases in between. Germline assignment: CDR1 MNHNS and CDR2 SASEGT. The CDR3 reads CASRNLKKHGSSYEQYF. The DNA for the CDR3 is TGTGCCAGCAGGAACCTCAAAAAACACGGGAGCTCCTACGAGCAGTACTTC.

This chain connects TRBV20-1 to TRBJ2-7; 8 bases are shared with TRBD1. Germline values: CDR1 DFQATT, CDR2 SNEGSKA (reference sequence). The CDR3 covers 14 residues. After removal of 6 bases from V and 0 bases from J, the junction contained 7 bases not matched to a gene. CDR3 sequence reads: CSARDRSISYEQYF. CDR3 sequence (DNA): TGCAGTGCGAGGGACAGGTCTATCTCCTACGAGCAGTACTTC.

The chain carries TRBV28 and TRBJ2-1; D possibly matches TRBD1 or TRBD2 (7 bases each). The V gene's germline CDR1 is MDHEN and CDR2 SYDVKM. V dropped 10 bases and J dropped 2 bases, with 12 bases sitting between them. The CDR3 is made up of 13 amino acids. CDR3 amino acids: CAIRGGTYNEQFF. CDR3 sequence (DNA): TGTGCCATCAGGGGGGGGACCTACAATGAGCAGTTCTTC. The full variable domain, rest sourced from reference TRBV28 and TRBJ2-1, is DVKVTQSSRYLVKRTGEKVFLECVQDMDHENMFWYRQDPGLGLRLIYFSYDVKMKEKGDIPEGYSVSREKKERFSLILESASTNQTSMYLCAIRGGTYNEQFFGPGTRLTVL.